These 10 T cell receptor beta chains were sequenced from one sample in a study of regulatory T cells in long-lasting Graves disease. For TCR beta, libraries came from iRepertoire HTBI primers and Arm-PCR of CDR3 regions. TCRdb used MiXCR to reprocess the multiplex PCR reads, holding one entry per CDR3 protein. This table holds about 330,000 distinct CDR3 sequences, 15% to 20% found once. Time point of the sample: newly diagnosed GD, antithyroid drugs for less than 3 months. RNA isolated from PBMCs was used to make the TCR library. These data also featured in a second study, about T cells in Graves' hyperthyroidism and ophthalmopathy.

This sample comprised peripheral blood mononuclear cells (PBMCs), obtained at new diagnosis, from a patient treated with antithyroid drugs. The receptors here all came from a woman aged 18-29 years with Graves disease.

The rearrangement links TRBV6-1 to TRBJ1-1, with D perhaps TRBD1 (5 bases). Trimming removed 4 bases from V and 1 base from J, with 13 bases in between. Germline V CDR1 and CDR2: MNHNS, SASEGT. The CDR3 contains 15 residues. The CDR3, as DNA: TGTGCCAGCAGTGTAAACAGGTATTCGAACACTGAAGCTTTCTTT. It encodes CASSVNRYSNTEAFF.

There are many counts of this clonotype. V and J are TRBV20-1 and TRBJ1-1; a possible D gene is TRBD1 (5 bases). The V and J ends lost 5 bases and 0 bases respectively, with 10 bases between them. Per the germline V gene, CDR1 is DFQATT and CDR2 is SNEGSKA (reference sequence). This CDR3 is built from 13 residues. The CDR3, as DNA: TGCAGTGCTTGGGACCAGATGAACACTGAAGCTTTCTTT. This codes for CSAWDQMNTEAFF.

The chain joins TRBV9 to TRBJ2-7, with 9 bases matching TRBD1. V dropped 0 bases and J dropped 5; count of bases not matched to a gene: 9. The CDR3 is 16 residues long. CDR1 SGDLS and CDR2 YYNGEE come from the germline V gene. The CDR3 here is CASSVVGGTGTHEQYF. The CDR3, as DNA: TGTGCCAGCAGCGTAGTAGGGGGGACAGGGACCCACGAGCAGTACTTC.

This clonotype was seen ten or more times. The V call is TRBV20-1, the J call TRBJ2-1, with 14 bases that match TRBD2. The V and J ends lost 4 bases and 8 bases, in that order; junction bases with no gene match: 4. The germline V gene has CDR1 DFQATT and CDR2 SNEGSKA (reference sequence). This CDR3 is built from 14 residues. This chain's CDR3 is CSAIGTSGGYEQFF. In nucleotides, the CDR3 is TGCAGTGCTATCGGGACTAGCGGGGGCTATGAGCAGTTCTTC.

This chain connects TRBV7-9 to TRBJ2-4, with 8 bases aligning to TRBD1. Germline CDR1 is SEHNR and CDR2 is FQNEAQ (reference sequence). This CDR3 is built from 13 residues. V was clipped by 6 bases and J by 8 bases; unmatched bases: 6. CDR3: CASSRTGTDIQYF. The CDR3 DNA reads TGTGCCAGCAGTCGGACAGGGACGGACATTCAGTACTTC.

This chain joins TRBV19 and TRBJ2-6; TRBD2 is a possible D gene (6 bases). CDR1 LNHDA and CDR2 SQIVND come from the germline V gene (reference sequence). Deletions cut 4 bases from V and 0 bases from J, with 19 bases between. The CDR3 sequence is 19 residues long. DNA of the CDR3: TGTGCCAGTAGTACCAACACGGGACTCGGATCCTCTGGGGCCAACGTCCTGACTTTC. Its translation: CASSTNTGLGSSGANVLTF. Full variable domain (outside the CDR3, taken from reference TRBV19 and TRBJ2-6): DGGITQSPKYLFRKEGQNVTLSCEQNLNHDAMYWYRQDPGQGLRLIYYSQIVNDFQKGDIAEGYSVSREKKESFPLTVTSAQKNPTAFYLCASSTNTGLGSSGANVLTFGAGSRLTVL.

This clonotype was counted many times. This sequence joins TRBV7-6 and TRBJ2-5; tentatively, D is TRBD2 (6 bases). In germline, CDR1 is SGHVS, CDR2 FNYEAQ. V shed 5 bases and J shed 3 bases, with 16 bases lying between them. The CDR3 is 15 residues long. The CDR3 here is CASSPVRRGKETQYF. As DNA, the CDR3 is TGTGCCAGCAGCCCCGTCCGGCGGGGCAAAGAGACCCAGTACTTC. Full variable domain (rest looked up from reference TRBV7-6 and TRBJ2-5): GAGVSQSPRYKVTKRGQDVALRCDPISGHVSLYWYRQALGQGPEFLTYFNYEAQQDKSGLPNDRFSAERPEGSISTLTIQRTEQRDSAMYRCASSPVRRGKETQYFGPGTRLLVL.

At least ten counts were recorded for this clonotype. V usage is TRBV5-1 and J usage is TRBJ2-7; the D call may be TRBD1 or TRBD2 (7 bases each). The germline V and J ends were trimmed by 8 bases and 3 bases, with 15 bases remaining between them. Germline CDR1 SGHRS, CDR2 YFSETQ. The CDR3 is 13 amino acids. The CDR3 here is CASSTGRGYEQYF. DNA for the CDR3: TGCGCCAGTTCGACAGGGAGGGGCTACGAGCAGTACTTC.

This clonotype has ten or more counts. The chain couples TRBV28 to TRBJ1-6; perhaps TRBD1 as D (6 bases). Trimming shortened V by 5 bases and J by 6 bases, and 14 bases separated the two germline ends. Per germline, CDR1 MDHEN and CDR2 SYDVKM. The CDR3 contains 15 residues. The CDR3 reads CASSPIQGANSPLHF. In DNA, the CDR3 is TGTGCCAGCAGTCCGATACAGGGAGCTAATTCACCCCTCCACTTT.

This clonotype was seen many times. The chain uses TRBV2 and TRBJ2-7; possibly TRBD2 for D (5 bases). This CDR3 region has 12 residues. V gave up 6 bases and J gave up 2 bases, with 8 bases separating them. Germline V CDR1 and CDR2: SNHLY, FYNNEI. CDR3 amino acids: CASRSGTYEQYF. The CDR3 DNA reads TGTGCCAGCAGATCGGGAACCTACGAGCAGTACTTC. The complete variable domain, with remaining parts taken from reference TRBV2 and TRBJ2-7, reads EPEVTQTPSHQVTQMGQEVILRCVPISNHLYFYWYRQILGQKVEFLVSFYNNEISEKSEIFDDQFSVERPDGSNFTLKIRSTKLEDSAMYFCASRSGTYEQYFGPGTRLTVT.